The sequence of this T cell receptor beta chain was determined in a study of T cell changes during pregnancy in multiple sclerosis. Trimming at V came to 6 bases and at J to 5 bases, leaving 9 bases not matched to a gene. CDR3 length equals 15 residues. Germline V gene lookup returns CDR1 SGDLS and CDR2 YYNGEE. Measured with immunoSEQ multiplex PCR; TCRdb has only the in-frame clones, and not every one. Counted here are tens of thousands of clones, around 89% occurring once; the ten biggest clones make up roughly 12%. The source material was CD8+ T cells from peripheral blood mononuclear cells, sampled in the third trimester of pregnancy. The receptor was derived from a female donor with multiple sclerosis, enrolled in a pregnancy study. The J gene is TRBJ2-3, the V gene TRBV9; 10 nucleotides align to TRBD1. The CDR3 coding sequence is TGTGCCAGCACCTACCGGGACAGGGGTATAGATACGCAGTATTTT. Encoded protein: CASTYRDRGIDTQYF. The complete variable domain, with remaining parts taken from reference TRBV9 and TRBJ2-3, reads DSGVTQTPKHLITATGQRVTLRCSPRSGDLSVYWYQQSLDQGLQFLIQYYNGEERAKGNILERFSAQQFPDLHSELNLSSLELGDSALYFCASTYRDRGIDTQYFGPGTRLTVL.